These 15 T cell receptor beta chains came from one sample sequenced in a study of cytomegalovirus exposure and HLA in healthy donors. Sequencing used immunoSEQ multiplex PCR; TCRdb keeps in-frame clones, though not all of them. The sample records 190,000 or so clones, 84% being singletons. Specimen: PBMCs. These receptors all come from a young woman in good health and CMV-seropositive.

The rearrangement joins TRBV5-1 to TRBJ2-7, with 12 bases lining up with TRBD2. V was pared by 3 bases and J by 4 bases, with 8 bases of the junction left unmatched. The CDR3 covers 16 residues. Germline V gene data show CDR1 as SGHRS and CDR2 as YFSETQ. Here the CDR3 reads CASSSTSGGRGYEQYF. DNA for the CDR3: TGCGCCAGCAGCTCGACTAGCGGGGGCCGAGGGTACGAGCAGTACTTC. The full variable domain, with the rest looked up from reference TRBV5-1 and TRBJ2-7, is KAGVTQTPRYLIKTRGQQVTLSCSPISGHRSVSWYQQTPGQGLQFLFEYFSETQRNKGNFPGRFSGRQFSNSRSEMNVSTLELGDSALYLCASSSTSGGRGYEQYFGPGTRLTVT.

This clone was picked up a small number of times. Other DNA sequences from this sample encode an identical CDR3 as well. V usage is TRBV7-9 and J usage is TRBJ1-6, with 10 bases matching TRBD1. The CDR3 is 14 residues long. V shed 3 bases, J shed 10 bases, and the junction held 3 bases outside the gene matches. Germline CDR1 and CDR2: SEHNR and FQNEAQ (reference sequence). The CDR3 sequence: CASSLGTGDSPLHF. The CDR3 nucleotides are TGTGCCAGCAGCTTGGGGACAGGGGACTCACCCCTCCACTTT.

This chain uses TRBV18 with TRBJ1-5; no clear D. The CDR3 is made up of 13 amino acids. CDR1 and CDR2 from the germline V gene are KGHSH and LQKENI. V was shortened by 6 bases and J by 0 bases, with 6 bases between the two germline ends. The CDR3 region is CASSDTSNQPQHF. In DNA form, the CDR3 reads TGTGCCAGCTCCGACACTAGCAATCAGCCCCAGCATTTT.

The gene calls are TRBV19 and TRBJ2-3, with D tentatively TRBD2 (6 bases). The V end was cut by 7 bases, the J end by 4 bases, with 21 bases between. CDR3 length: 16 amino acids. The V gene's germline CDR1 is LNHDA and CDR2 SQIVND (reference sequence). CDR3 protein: CASMPGFGGSPDTQYF. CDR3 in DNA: TGTGCCAGTATGCCAGGGTTCGGGGGTTCCCCAGATACGCAGTATTTT.

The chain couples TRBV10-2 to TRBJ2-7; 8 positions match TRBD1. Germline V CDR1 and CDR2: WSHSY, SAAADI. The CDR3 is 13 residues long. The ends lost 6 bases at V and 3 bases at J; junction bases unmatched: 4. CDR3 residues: CASRRQGSYEQYF. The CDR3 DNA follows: TGCGCCAGCAGACGACAGGGGAGCTACGAGCAGTACTTC.

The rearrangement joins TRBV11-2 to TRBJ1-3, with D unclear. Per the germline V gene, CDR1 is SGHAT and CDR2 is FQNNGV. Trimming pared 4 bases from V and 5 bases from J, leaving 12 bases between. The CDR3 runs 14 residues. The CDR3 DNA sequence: TGTGCCAGCAGCTCCAACAGAGTAAGAAACACCATATATTTT. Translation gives CASSSNRVRNTIYF.

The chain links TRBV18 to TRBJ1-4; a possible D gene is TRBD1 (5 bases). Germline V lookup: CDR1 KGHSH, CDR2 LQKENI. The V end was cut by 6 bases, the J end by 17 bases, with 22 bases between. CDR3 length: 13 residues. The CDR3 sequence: CASSSEGTTVRFF. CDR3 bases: TGTGCCAGCTCCTCGGAGGGGACTACTGTTAGATTTTTT.

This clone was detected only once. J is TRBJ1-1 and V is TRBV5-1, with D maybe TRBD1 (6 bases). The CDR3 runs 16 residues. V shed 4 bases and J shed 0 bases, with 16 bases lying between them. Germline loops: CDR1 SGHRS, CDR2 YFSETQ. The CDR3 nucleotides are TGCGCCAGCAGCCGACGTCCGGGACAACTGAACACTGAAGCTTTCTTT. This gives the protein CASSRRPGQLNTEAFF.

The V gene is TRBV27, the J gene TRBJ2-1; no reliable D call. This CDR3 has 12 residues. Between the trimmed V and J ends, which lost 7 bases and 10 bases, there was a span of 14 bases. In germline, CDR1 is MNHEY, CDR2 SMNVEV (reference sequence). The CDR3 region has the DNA TGTGCCAGCAAGAGGCAGAATGGAGAGCAGTTCTTC. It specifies CASKRQNGEQFF.

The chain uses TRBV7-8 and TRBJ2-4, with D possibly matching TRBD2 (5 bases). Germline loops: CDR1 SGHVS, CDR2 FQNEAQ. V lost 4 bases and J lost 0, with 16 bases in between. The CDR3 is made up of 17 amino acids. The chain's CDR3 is CASSWPGRMEAKNIQYF. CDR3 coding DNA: TGTGCCAGCAGCTGGCCGGGGAGAATGGAAGCCAAAAACATTCAGTACTTC.

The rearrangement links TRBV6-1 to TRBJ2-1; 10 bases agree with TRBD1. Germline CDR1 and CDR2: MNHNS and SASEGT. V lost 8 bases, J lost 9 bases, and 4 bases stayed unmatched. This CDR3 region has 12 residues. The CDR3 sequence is CASDRGQGEQFF. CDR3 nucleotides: TGTGCCAGCGACAGGGGGCAGGGTGAGCAGTTCTTC.

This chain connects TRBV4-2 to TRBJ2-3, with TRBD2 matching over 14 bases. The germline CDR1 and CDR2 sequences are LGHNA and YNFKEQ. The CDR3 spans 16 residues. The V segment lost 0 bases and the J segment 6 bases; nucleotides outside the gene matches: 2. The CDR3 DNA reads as TGTGCCAGCAGCCAAGAAGGACTAGCGGGGGGCGATACGCAGTATTTT. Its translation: CASSQEGLAGGDTQYF.

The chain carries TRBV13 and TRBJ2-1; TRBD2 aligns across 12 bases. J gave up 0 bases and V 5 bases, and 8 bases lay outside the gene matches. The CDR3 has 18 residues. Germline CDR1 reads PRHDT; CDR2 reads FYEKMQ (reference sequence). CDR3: CASSPRLAGENSYNEQFF. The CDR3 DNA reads TGTGCCAGCAGCCCCCGACTAGCGGGGGAGAACTCCTACAATGAGCAGTTCTTC. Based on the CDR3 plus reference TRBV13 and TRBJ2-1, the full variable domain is AAGVIQSPRHLIKEKRETATLKCYPIPRHDTVYWYQQGPGQDPQFLISFYEKMQSDKGSIPDRFSAQQFSDYHSELNMSSLELGDSALYFCASSPRLAGENSYNEQFFGPGTRLTVL.

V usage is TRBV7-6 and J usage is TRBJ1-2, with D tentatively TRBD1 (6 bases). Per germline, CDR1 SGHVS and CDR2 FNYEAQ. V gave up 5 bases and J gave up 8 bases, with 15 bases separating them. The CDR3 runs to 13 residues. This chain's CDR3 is CASSPGALSGYTF. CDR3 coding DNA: TGTGCCAGCAGCCCAGGGGCCCTATCAGGCTACACCTTC. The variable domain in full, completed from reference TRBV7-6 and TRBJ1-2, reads GAGVSQSPRYKVTKRGQDVALRCDPISGHVSLYWYRQALGQGPEFLTYFNYEAQQDKSGLPNDRFSAERPEGSISTLTIQRTEQRDSAMYRCASSPGALSGYTFGSGTRLTVV.

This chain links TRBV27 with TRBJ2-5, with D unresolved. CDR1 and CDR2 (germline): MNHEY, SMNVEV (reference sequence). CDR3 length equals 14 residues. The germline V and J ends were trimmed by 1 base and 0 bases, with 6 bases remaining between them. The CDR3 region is CASSLYPDQETQYF. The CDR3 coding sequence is TGTGCCAGCAGTTTATACCCAGACCAAGAGACCCAGTACTTC.